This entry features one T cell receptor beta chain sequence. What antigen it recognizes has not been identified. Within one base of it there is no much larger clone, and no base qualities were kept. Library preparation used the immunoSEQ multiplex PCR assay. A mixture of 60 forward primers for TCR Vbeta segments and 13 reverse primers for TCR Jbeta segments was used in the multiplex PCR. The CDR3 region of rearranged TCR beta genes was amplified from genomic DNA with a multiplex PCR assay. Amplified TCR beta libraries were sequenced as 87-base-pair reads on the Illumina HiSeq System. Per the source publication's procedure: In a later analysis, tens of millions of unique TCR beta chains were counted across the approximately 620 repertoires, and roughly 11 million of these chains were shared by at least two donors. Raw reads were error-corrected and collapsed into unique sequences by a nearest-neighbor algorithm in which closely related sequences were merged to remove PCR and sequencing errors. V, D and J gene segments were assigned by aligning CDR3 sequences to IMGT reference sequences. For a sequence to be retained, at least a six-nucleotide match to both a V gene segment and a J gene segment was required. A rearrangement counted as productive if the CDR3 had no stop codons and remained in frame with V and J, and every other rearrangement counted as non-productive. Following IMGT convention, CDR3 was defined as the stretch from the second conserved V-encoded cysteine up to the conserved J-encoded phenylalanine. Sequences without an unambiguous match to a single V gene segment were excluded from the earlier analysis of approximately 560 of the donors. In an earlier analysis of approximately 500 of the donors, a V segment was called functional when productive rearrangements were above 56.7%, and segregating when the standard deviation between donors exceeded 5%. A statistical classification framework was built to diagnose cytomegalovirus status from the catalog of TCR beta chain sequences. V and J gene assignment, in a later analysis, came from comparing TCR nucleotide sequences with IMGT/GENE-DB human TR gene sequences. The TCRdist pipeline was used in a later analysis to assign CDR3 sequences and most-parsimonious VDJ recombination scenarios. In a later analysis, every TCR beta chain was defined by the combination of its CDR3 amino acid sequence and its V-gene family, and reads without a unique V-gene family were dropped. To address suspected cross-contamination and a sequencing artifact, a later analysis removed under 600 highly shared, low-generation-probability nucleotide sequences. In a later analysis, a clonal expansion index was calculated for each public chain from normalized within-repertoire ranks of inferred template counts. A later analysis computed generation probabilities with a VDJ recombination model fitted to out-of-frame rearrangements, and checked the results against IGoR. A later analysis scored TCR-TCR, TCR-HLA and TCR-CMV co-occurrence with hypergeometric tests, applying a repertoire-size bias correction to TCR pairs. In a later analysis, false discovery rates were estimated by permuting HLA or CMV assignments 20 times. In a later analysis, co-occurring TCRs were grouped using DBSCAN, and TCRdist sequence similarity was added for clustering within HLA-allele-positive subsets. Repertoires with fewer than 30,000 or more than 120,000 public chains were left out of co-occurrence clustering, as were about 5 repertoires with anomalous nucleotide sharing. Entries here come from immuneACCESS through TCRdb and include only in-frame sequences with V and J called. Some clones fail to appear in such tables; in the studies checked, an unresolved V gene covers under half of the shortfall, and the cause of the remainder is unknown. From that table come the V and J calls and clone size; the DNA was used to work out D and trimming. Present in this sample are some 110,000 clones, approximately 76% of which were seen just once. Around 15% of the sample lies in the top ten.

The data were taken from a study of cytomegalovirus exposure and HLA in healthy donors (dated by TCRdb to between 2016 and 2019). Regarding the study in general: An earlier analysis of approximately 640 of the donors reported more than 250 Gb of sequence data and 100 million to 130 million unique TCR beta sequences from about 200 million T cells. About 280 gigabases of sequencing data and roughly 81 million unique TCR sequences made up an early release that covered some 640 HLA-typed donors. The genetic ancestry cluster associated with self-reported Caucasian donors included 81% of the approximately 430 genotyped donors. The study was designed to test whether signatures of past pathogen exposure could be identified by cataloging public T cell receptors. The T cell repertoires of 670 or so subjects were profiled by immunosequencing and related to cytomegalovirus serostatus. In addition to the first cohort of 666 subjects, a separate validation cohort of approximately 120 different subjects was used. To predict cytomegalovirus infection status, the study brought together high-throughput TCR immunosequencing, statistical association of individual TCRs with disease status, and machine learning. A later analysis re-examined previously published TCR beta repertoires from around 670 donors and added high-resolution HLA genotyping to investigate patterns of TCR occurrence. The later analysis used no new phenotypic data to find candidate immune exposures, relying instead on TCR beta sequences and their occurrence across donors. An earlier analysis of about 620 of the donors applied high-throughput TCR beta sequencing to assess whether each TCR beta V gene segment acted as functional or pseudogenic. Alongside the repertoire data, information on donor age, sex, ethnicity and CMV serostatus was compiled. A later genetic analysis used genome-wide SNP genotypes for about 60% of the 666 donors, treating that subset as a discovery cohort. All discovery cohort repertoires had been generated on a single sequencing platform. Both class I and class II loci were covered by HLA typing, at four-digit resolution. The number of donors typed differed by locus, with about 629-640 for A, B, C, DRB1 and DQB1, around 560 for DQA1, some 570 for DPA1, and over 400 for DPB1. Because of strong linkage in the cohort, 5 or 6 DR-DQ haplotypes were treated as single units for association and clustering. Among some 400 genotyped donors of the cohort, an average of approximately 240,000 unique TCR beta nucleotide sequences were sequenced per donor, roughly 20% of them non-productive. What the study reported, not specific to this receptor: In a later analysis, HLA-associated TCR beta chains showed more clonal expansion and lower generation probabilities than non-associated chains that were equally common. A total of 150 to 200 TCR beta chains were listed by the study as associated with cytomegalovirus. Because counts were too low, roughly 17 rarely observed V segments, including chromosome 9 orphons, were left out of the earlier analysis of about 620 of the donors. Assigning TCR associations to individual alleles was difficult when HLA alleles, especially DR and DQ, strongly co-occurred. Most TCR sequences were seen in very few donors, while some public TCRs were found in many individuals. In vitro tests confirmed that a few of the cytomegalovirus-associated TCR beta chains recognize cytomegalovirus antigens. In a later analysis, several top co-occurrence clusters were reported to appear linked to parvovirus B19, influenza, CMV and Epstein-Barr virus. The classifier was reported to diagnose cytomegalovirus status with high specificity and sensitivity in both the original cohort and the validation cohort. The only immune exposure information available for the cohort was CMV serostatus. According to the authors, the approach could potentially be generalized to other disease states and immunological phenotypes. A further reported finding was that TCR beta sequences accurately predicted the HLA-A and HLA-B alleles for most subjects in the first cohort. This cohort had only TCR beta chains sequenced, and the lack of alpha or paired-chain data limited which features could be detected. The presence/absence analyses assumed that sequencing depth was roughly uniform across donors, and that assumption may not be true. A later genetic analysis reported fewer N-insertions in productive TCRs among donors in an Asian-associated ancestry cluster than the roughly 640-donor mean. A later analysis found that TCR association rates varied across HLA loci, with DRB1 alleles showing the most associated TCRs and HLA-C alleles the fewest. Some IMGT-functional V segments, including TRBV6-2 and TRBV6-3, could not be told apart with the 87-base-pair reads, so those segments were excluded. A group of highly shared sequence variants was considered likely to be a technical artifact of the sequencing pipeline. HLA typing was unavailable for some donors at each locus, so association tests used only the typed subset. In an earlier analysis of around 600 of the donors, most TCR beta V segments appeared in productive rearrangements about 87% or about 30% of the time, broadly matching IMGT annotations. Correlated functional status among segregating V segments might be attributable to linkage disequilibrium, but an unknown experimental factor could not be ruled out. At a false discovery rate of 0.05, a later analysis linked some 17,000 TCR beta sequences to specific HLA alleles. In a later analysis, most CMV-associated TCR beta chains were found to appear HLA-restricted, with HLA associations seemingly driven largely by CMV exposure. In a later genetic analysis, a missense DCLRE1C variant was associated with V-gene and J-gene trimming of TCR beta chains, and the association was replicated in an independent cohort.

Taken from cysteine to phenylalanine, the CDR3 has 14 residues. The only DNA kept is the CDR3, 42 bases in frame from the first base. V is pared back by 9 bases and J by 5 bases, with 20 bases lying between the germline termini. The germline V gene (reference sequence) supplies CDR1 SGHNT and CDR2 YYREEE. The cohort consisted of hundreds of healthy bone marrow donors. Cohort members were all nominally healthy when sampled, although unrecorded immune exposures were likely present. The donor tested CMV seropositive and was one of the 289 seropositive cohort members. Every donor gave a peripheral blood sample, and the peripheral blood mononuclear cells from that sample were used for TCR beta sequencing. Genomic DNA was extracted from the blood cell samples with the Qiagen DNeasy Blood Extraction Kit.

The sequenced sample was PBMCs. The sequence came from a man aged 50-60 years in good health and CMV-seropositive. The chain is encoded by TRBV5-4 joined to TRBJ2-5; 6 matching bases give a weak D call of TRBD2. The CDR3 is CAIGFRASEETQYF. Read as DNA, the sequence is TGTGCCATCGGGTTCAGGGCTAGCGAGGAGACCCAGTACTTC.